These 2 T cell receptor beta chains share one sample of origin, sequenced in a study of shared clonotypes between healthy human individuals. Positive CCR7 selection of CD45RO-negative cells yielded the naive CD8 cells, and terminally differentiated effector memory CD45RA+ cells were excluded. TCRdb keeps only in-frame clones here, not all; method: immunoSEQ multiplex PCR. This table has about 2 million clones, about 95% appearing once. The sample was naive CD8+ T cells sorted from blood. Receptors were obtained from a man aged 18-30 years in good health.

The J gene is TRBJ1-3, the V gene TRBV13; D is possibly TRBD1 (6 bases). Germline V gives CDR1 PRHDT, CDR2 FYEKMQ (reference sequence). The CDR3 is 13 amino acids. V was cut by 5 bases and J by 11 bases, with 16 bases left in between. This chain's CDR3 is CASSTRQAPSIYF. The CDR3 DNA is TGTGCCAGCAGCACCCGACAGGCTCCATCCATATATTTT.

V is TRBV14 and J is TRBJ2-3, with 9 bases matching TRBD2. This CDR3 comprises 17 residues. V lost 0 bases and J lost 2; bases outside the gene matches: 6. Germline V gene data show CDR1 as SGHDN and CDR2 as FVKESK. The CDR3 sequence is CASSQDSAGGLTDTQYF. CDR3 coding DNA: TGTGCCAGCAGCCAAGATTCGGCGGGGGGGCTCACAGATACGCAGTATTTT.